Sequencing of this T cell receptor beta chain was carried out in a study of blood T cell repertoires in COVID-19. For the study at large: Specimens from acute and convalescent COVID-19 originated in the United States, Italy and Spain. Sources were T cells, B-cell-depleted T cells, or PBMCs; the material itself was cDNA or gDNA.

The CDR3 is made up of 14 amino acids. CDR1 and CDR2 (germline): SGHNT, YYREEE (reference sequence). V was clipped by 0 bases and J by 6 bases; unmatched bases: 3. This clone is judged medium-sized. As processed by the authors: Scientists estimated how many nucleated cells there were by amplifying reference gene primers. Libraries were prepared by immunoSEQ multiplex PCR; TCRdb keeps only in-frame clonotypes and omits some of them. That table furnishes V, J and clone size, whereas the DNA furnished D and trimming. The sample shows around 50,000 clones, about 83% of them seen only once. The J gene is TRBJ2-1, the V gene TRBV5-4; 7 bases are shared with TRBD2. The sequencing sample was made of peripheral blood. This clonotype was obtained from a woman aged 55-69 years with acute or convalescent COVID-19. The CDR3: CASSLAGGINEQFF. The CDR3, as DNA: TGTGCCAGCAGCTTGGCGGGGGGTATCAATGAGCAGTTCTTC.